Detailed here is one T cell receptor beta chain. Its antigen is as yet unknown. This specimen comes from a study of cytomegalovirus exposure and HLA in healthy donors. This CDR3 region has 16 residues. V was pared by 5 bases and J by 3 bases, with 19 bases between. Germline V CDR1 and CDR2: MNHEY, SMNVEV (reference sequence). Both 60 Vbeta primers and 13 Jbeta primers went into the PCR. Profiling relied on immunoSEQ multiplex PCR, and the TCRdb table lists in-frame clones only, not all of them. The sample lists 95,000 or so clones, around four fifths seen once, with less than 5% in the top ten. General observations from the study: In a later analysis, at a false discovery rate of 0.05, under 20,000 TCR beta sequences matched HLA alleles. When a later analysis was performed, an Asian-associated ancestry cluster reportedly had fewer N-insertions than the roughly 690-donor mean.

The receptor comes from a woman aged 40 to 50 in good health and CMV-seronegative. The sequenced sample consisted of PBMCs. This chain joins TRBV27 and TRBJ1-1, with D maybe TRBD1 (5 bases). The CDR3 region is CASSTSRGFRDTEAFF. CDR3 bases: TGTGCCAGCAGTACTAGCCGGGGGTTTAGGGACACTGAAGCTTTCTTT.